This T cell receptor beta chain derives from a study of shared clonotypes between healthy human individuals. Study-wide points: Lower generation probabilities were found for non-shared clonotypes than for those shared by all four donors.

Comments on this clone: Its target is not known.

Repertoires were generated with immunoSEQ multiplex PCR, while TCRdb's copy carries only in-frame clones and drops some. This sample has 2 million to 3 million clones; more than 85% occur once, and the top ten carry around 0.37%. Germline V lookup: CDR1 SGHDT, CDR2 YYEEEE. The CDR3 is 15 amino acids. Trimming stripped 0 bases from V and 7 bases from J, with 16 bases between. All donors were healthy HIV-negative adults lacking recent acute infections or vaccinations. Every donor was a Caucasian adult from Nashville, Tennessee. V is TRBV5-6 and J is TRBJ1-2; possible D gene TRBD1, 6 bases. This TCR was recovered from a young man in good health. Some clones in this sample may be carry-over from other donors' samples. Material: naive CD4+ T cells from PBMCs. Subset given: CD45RA+ positively selected. CDR3 protein: CASSLVQGQGSGYTF. The CDR3 DNA is TGTGCCAGCAGCTTGGTCCAGGGGCAGGGGAGTGGCTACACCTTC. Combining the CDR3 with reference TRBV5-6 and TRBJ1-2 gives the whole variable domain DAGVTQSPTHLIKTRGQQVTLRCSPKSGHDTVSWYQQALGQGPQFIFQYYEEEERQRGNFPDRFSGHQFPNYSSELNVNALLLGDSALYLCASSLVQGQGSGYTFGSGTRLTVV.